The clone carrying this T cell receptor (beta chain) showed up just a few times. The data stem from a study of T-cell reconstitution after alpha-beta-depleted transplantation in children. TCRbeta library construction was performed incorporating unique molecular identifiers. MiXCR, applied by TCRdb to the PCR reads, yields one record per CDR3 protein. The sample shows fewer than 200,000 distinct CDR3 sequences, about 6.3% of them seen only once. This CDR3 has 16 residues. Germline V gene sequence: CDR1 SGHRS, CDR2 YFSETQ. V lost 4 bases and J lost 4, with 20 bases in between. This receptor was obtained from a human donor who donated a stem cell graft to a child with Wiskott-Aldrich syndrome. The V and J genes are TRBV5-1 and TRBJ2-5; D is perhaps TRBD1 (6 bases). The material sequenced was PBMCs from the stem cell graft donor, taken from the stem cell graft. The CDR3 DNA follows: TGCGCCAGCAGCCTGCAGGGGACGGTACAAGGAGAGACCCAGTACTTC. Its protein is CASSLQGTVQGETQYF.